Shown below are 4 T cell receptor beta chains from a single sample sequenced in a study of blood T cell repertoires in COVID-19. Profiling relied on immunoSEQ multiplex PCR, and the TCRdb table lists in-frame clones only, not all of them. The sample lists 250,000 to 350,000 clones, 90% occurring once. The sequenced sample was peripheral blood. These receptors were collected from a young woman with COVID-19, enrolled during active disease.

This clone was seen only once. The chain couples TRBV28 to TRBJ1-5; 12 nucleotides line up with TRBD1. CDR1 and CDR2 from the germline V gene are MDHEN and SYDVKM. Unmatched junction bases numbered 15, after V lost 5 bases and J lost 7 bases. The CDR3 length is 18 residues. CDR3 nucleotide sequence: TGTGCCAGCAGTCCAGGGGGTTCGGGACAGGGGGCCTGGCAGCCCCAGCATTTT. As protein: CASSPGGSGQGAWQPQHF.

V usage is TRBV24-1 and J usage is TRBJ2-3, with TRBD2 matching 7 bases. J gave up 0 bases and V 5 bases, and 4 bases lay outside the gene matches. Germline values: CDR1 KGHDR, CDR2 SFDVKD. CDR3 length: 15 residues. The CDR3 DNA follows: TGTGCCACCAGTGGTAATAGCGGGAGCACAGATACGCAGTATTTT. It translates to CATSGNSGSTDTQYF.

This sequence joins TRBV2 and TRBJ1-5; TRBD1 might be the D (5 bases). The V end was cut by 9 bases, the J end by 3 bases, with 12 bases between. In germline, CDR1 is SNHLY, CDR2 FYNNEI. CDR3 length: 13 residues. DNA of the CDR3: TGTGCCAGTTTACAGGATCTCAATCAGCCCCAGCATTTT. Translation: CASLQDLNQPQHF.

This chain connects TRBV29-1 to TRBJ1-2; 8 positions agree with TRBD1. The CDR3 runs 12 residues. V shed 6 bases and J 7 bases; nucleotides not matched to a gene: 7. Germline V gene sequence: CDR1 SQVTM, CDR2 ANQGSEA. CDR3 sequence (DNA): TGCAGCGTGATCGCAGGGGGCTTTGGCTACACCTTC. This translates into CSVIAGGFGYTF.